This T cell receptor beta chain was sequenced in a study of cytomegalovirus exposure and HLA in healthy donors. Regarding the study as a whole: TCR sequences were mostly rare, though some public TCRs occurred in many donors. High sensitivity and specificity were reportedly achieved when the classifier diagnosed cytomegalovirus status. In vitro checks showed that a few CMV-associated chains really do target CMV antigens.

The CDR3 extends over 14 amino acids. CDR1 is SGHRS, CDR2 YFSETQ, per germline. Trimming took 6 bases from V and 5 from J; bases not matched to a gene: 3. Concerning this clone: Its antigen is still unknown.

Profiling relied on immunoSEQ multiplex PCR, and the TCRdb table lists in-frame clones only, not all of them. The table includes 250,000 or so clones, about 86% detected once. This receptor was identified in a man aged 18 to 35 in good health and CMV-seronegative. This sequence joins TRBV5-1 and TRBJ2-1; 12 bases map to TRBD2. The sequencing sample was made of PBMCs. CDR3 sequence (DNA): TGCGCCAGCACCCGACTAGCGGGAGACAATGAGCAGTTCTTC. Protein: CASTRLAGDNEQFF.